The 23 T cell receptor beta chains reported below all come from one sample, sequenced in a study of shared clonotypes between healthy human individuals. The repertoire was sequenced with immunoSEQ multiplex PCR; TCRdb's copy has only in-frame clones and lacks some. This repertoire shows over 2 million clones, around 93% found once; its top ten account for 0.37%. Sequencing was done on a sample of naive CD4+ T cells from PBMCs. As to subset: CD45RA+ positively selected. All receptors derive from a man aged 18-30 years in good health. Some clones in this sample may be carry-over from other donors' samples.

The V and J genes are TRBV18 and TRBJ2-7; D tentatively reads TRBD1 or TRBD2 (5 bases each). The CDR3 is made up of 14 amino acids. Germline CDR1 is KGHSH and CDR2 is LQKENI. The ends were cut back, 6 bases at V and 0 bases at J, with 12 bases in the middle. The CDR3 sequence: CASSQGPSSYEQYF. The CDR3 bases are TGTGCCAGCTCCCAGGGACCGAGCTCCTACGAGCAGTACTTC.

With respect to this clone: This sample includes further DNA sequences coding for the same CDR3. The V and J genes are TRBV7-3 and TRBJ2-5, with TRBD1 as a possible D gene (6 bases). The CDR3 covers 13 residues. Germline CDR1 SGHTA, CDR2 FQGTGA. V was shortened by 6 bases and J by 1 base, with 9 bases between the two germline ends. The CDR3 nucleotides read TGTGCCAGCAGTCCAGGGGCCCAAGAGACCCAGTACTTC. This gives the protein CASSPGAQETQYF.

This clone was counted once. The gene calls are TRBV28 and TRBJ2-1; TRBD2 matches at 9 bases. V lost 8 bases and J lost 5; bases outside the gene matches: 7. This CDR3 has 14 amino acids. The germline gives CDR1 MDHEN, CDR2 SYDVKM. For the CDR3, the DNA is TGTGCCAGCGGTCGAGCGGGAGGTAACAATGAGCAGTTCTTC. Protein: CASGRAGGNNEQFF.

The V call is TRBV2, the J call TRBJ1-1, with unresolved D. The CDR3 loop spans 17 amino acids. Germline V gene lookup returns CDR1 SNHLY and CDR2 FYNNEI. Trimming removed 4 bases from V and 1 base from J, with 19 bases in between. Here the CDR3 DNA reads TGTGCCAGCAGTGGTATTGGCGCTCGGGCGGGGAACACTGAAGCTTTCTTT. The encoded protein is CASSGIGARAGNTEAFF.

The rearrangement joins TRBV30 to TRBJ1-2; tentatively, D is TRBD1 (5 bases). Germline V CDR1 and CDR2: GTSNPN, SVGIG (reference sequence). Deletions cut 4 bases from V and 4 bases from J, with 16 bases between. The CDR3 is 14 residues long. DNA of the CDR3: TGTGCCTGGATCAACTGGAGTGGGACCTATGGCTACACCTTC. It is translated as CAWINWSGTYGYTF.

This rearrangement joins TRBV5-1 to TRBJ2-7; 7 bases are shared with TRBD2. Germline CDR1 reads SGHRS; CDR2 reads YFSETQ. Trimming at V came to 4 bases and at J to 0 bases, leaving 4 bases not matched to a gene. This CDR3 region has 14 residues. The CDR3 protein is CASSGGSFSYEQYF. The CDR3 coding sequence is TGCGCCAGCAGCGGCGGGAGTTTCTCCTACGAGCAGTACTTC.

The V gene is TRBV28, the J gene TRBJ1-2; no firm D call. The CDR3 length is 13 residues. The V gene lost 3 bases and the J gene lost 6 bases, with 11 bases spanning the gap. Per germline, CDR1 MDHEN and CDR2 SYDVKM. CDR3 region: CASSFVSFNGYTF. For the CDR3, the DNA is TGTGCCAGCAGTTTCGTCAGCTTTAATGGCTACACCTTC.

This chain links TRBV19 with TRBJ2-1; D uncertain. V was clipped by 1 base and J by 12 bases, with 22 bases between them. There are 16 residues in the CDR3. Germline V gives CDR1 LNHDA, CDR2 SQIVND (reference sequence). CDR3 sequence: CASSIGRAGFLVVQFF. In DNA, the CDR3 is TGTGCCAGTAGTATAGGTCGGGCCGGATTCCTTGTAGTGCAGTTCTTC. The whole variable domain, filled in from reference TRBV19 and TRBJ2-1, reads DGGITQSPKYLFRKEGQNVTLSCEQNLNHDAMYWYRQDPGQGLRLIYYSQIVNDFQKGDIAEGYSVSREKKESFPLTVTSAQKNPTAFYLCASSIGRAGFLVVQFFGPGTRLTVL.

The table lists this clone with a few counts. The chain recombines TRBV28 with TRBJ1-5; 7 positions match TRBD1. The CDR3 loop spans 16 amino acids. Losses at the gene ends were 10 bases for V and 2 bases for J; bases not matched to a gene: 14. Germline values: CDR1 MDHEN, CDR2 SYDVKM. DNA for the CDR3: TGTGCCACCCGCGGCCCGCAGGGGGATGGCAATCAGCCCCAGCATTTT. Its protein is CATRGPQGDGNQPQHF. Full variable domain (missing parts from reference TRBV28 and TRBJ1-5): DVKVTQSSRYLVKRTGEKVFLECVQDMDHENMFWYRQDPGLGLRLIYFSYDVKMKEKGDIPEGYSVSREKKERFSLILESASTNQTSMYLCATRGPQGDGNQPQHFGDGTRLSIL.

The J gene is TRBJ1-1, the V gene TRBV7-3; D uncertain. The V gene lost 1 base and the J gene lost 1 base, with 10 bases spanning the gap. Germline CDR1 is SGHTA and CDR2 is FQGTGA. The CDR3 sequence is 15 residues long. CDR3 sequence (DNA): TGTGCCAGCAGCTTAATGAAGGGCACGAACACTGAAGCTTTCTTT. This encodes CASSLMKGTNTEAFF. Filled out from reference TRBV7-3 and TRBJ1-1, the complete variable domain reads GAGVSQTPSNKVTEKGKYVELRCDPISGHTALYWYRQSLGQGPEFLIYFQGTGAADDSGLPNDRFFAVRPEGSVSTLKIQRTERGDSAVYLCASSLMKGTNTEAFFGQGTRLTVV.

This sequence joins TRBV5-1 and TRBJ2-3, with D possibly TRBD2 on 6 matching bases. The CDR3 is made up of 13 amino acids. Germline V CDR1 and CDR2: SGHRS, YFSETQ. Trimming removed 0 bases at V and 12 bases at J, with 14 bases between. CDR3 in DNA: TGCGCCAGCAGCTTGGGAGCCCGGGACTCTCAGTATTTT. Residues: CASSLGARDSQYF.

V gene TRBV5-1 combines with J gene TRBJ1-4, with unresolved D. CDR3 length: 16 residues. Germline CDR1 SGHRS, CDR2 YFSETQ. Trimming took 0 bases from V and 0 from J, leaving 9 bases between them. CDR3: CASSLDVSATNEKLFF. CDR3 coding DNA: TGCGCCAGCAGCTTGGACGTGTCTGCAACTAATGAAAAACTGTTTTTT.

The CDR3 here is CASSLTPGSGNKGGEQFF. As DNA, the CDR3 is TGCGCCAGCAGCTTGACTCCGGGGTCGGGCAACAAGGGCGGGGAGCAGTTCTTC. V usage is TRBV5-1 and J usage is TRBJ2-1, with D tentatively TRBD2 (5 bases). This CDR3 region has 18 residues. V was shortened by 1 base and J by 10 bases, with 27 bases between the two germline ends. Germline CDR1 reads SGHRS; CDR2 reads YFSETQ.

This rearrangement joins TRBV28 to TRBJ1-3; 7 bases agree with TRBD1. This CDR3 spans 17 amino acids. Germline CDR1 MDHEN, CDR2 SYDVKM. V dropped 3 bases and J dropped 2; count of bases not matched to a gene: 10. The CDR3 reads CASSFYRTGSPGNTIYF. The CDR3 bases are TGTGCCAGCAGTTTTTACCGGACAGGTAGTCCTGGAAACACCATATATTTT.

V is TRBV5-1 and J is TRBJ2-2; 9 positions match TRBD2. Germline V gives CDR1 SGHRS, CDR2 YFSETQ. The CDR3 totals 15 residues. J was trimmed by 7 bases and V by 2 bases; bases with no gene match: 6. CDR3 nucleotide sequence: TGCGCCAGCAGCTTCCTTAGCGGGAGCGGCGGGGAGCTGTTTTTT. This gives the protein CASSFLSGSGGELFF.

The gene calls are TRBV7-3 and TRBJ2-2; TRBD2 might be the D (5 bases). Trimming shortened V by 5 bases and J by 5 bases, and 15 bases separated the two germline ends. Germline CDR1 reads SGHTA; CDR2 reads FQGTGA. This CDR3 spans 15 amino acids. CDR3 in amino acids: CASSPSGGRTGELFF. For the CDR3, the DNA is TGTGCCAGCAGCCCAAGCGGAGGCCGGACCGGGGAGCTGTTTTTT. The full variable domain, its missing parts supplied by reference TRBV7-3 and TRBJ2-2, is GAGVSQTPSNKVTEKGKYVELRCDPISGHTALYWYRQSLGQGPEFLIYFQGTGAADDSGLPNDRFFAVRPEGSVSTLKIQRTERGDSAVYLCASSPSGGRTGELFFGEGSRLTVL.

The CDR3 loop is CASSRGAGYEQYF. CDR3 DNA: TGTGCCAGCAGCCGAGGGGCGGGATACGAGCAGTACTTC. The chain combines TRBV14 with TRBJ2-7; a weak D match, TRBD2 (6 bases). The CDR3 covers 13 residues. CDR1 and CDR2 from the germline V gene are SGHDN and FVKESK. V was shortened by 4 bases and J by 4 bases, with 11 bases between the two germline ends.

The chain uses TRBV19 and TRBJ2-7, with a weak D call TRBD2 (5 bases). The germline V gene encodes CDR1 LNHDA and CDR2 SQIVND (reference sequence). The CDR3 extends over 13 amino acids. V shed 3 bases and J shed 3 bases, with 9 bases lying between them. The CDR3 DNA reads TGTGCCAGTAGTATTAAAGAGGGCTACGAGCAGTACTTC. The encoded protein is CASSIKEGYEQYF.

The chain employs TRBV30 and TRBJ2-7; D is perhaps TRBD2 (5 bases). Germline V gene lookup returns CDR1 GTSNPN and CDR2 SVGIG (reference sequence). The CDR3 is 13 residues long. Trimming stripped 2 bases from V and 2 bases from J, with 10 bases between. The CDR3 is CAWSLPGTYEQYF. The CDR3 DNA follows: TGTGCCTGGAGTCTCCCGGGGACCTACGAGCAGTACTTC.

The gene calls are TRBV5-6 and TRBJ2-2, with 7 bases matching TRBD1. The junction had 3 bases not matched to a gene; V was cut back by 4 bases and J by 6 bases. CDR3 length: 13 amino acids. Germline CDR1 SGHDT, CDR2 YYEEEE. CDR3 sequence reads: CASSQTGSGELFF. CDR3 nucleotides: TGTGCCAGCAGCCAGACAGGGTCCGGGGAGCTGTTTTTT. Together with reference TRBV5-6 and TRBJ2-2, the CDR3 gives the full variable domain: DAGVTQSPTHLIKTRGQQVTLRCSPKSGHDTVSWYQQALGQGPQFIFQYYEEEERQRGNFPDRFSGHQFPNYSSELNVNALLLGDSALYLCASSQTGSGELFFGEGSRLTVL.

This sequence joins TRBV6-1 and TRBJ2-2; D gene ambiguous. V was cut by 3 bases and J by 2 bases, with 16 bases left in between. This CDR3 is built from 17 residues. From germline, CDR1 is MNHNS and CDR2 SASEGT. In DNA, the CDR3 is TGTGCCAGCAGTGACCTTTTCTTGCGGAAAAACACCGGGGAGCTGTTTTTT. The encoded protein is CASSDLFLRKNTGELFF.

This chain links TRBV9 with TRBJ2-7, with 7 bases aligning to TRBD1. V dropped 4 bases and J dropped 4; count of bases not matched to a gene: 14. Germline assignment: CDR1 SGDLS and CDR2 YYNGEE. The CDR3 is 16 residues long. The CDR3 spells CASSPRGTVGLYEQYF. CDR3 bases: TGTGCCAGCAGCCCTCGTGGGACAGTGGGGCTTTACGAGCAGTACTTC.

J is TRBJ2-3 and V is TRBV9; 8 bases agree with TRBD2. The CDR3 is 15 amino acids. V lost 4 bases, J lost 4 bases, and 8 bases stayed unmatched. Germline V gene sequence: CDR1 SGDLS, CDR2 YYNGEE. CDR3 sequence reads: CASSPQSGSADTQYF. The CDR3 DNA follows: TGTGCCAGCAGCCCCCAGAGCGGGAGTGCAGATACGCAGTATTTT.